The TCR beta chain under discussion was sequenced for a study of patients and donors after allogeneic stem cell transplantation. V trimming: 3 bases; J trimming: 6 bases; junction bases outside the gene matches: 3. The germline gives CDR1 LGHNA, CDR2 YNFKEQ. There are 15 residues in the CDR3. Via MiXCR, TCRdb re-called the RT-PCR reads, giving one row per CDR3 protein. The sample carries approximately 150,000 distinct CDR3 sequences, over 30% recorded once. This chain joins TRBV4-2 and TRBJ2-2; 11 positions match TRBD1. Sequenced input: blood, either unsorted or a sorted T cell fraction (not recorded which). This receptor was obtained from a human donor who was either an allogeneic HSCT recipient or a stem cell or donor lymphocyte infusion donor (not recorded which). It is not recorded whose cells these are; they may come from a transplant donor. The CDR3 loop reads CASSQDRGRPGELFF. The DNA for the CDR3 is TGTGCCAGCAGCCAGGACAGGGGGCGTCCCGGGGAGCTGTTTTTT.